Included here is one TCR beta chain sequence, with context. Enrolment of Seattle patients took place during active infection, and they were followed longitudinally. The sample belongs to a study of blood T cell repertoires in COVID-19. Study-level background: The study drew acute and convalescent COVID-19 samples from the United States, Italy and Spain.

Per the study methods: Nucleated cell counts were estimated from reference gene primer amplification. Sequencing used immunoSEQ multiplex PCR; TCRdb keeps in-frame clones, though not all of them. V, J and clone size were drawn from that table, and D and trimming were deduced from the DNA. The sample lists under 200,000 clones; 79% were seen once. The V end was cut by 0 bases, the J end by 10 bases, with 13 bases between. The germline V gene encodes CDR1 SGDLS and CDR2 YYNGEE. CDR3 length: 13 amino acids. The genes are TRBV9 and TRBJ1-1, with a weak D call TRBD1 (6 bases). The specimen was peripheral blood. This TCR came from a woman aged 40 to 50 with COVID-19, enrolled during active disease. In DNA, the CDR3 is TGTGCCAGCAGCGTAGGGGACATTGGGGGAGCTTTCTTT. The encoded protein is CASSVGDIGGAFF.